The present entry profiles one T cell receptor (beta chain) with its context. Its matching antigen is unknown. The sample is drawn from a study of OX40 agonist ivuxolimab in advanced cancers. V was trimmed by 10 bases and J by 1 base, leaving 15 bases between them. CDR3 length equals 14 residues. CDR1 and CDR2 from the germline V gene are LNHDA and SQIVND (reference sequence). The method was immunoSEQ multiplex PCR; TCRdb's version includes in-frame clones alone and lacks a portion of them. The sample yields nearly 90,000 clones, roughly 89% seen once. Study-wide results and caveats: At 0.1 to 3.0 mg/kg, clonal expansion of CD4+ and CD8+ blood T cells had occurred by week 6.

The chain links TRBV19 to TRBJ2-3; tentatively, D is TRBD2 (5 bases). The receptor's source is an adult with an advanced solid tumor such as melanoma, head and neck, liver or kidney cancer. Sequencing was performed on CD4+ or CD8+ T cells sorted from blood, taken in a trial of the OX40 agonist ivuxolimab. The CDR3: CATYDYGGTDTQYF. The CDR3 nucleotides are TGTGCCACCTATGACTATGGGGGCACAGATACGCAGTATTTT.